The 20 T cell receptor beta chains presented below share a single source sample, sequenced in a study of blood T cells in healthy people across ages. Alongside a J-beta primer mix, a sample-barcoded 5' primer served in a second PCR lasting roughly 6 to 12 cycles. Each CDR3 protein is one row after TCRdb ran MiXCR on the 5' RACE reads. In the table there are around 1,000,000 distinct CDR3 sequences, less than 45% of which are singletons. The material sequenced was blood. These receptor sequences come from a man aged 18 to 35 in good health.

Worth noting for this clonotype: A junction boundary mismatches the germline segment, possibly from a read error. This chain connects TRBV6-5 to TRBJ1-2, with a weak D call TRBD1 (5 bases). From germline, CDR1 is MNHEY and CDR2 SVGAGI. The length of the CDR3 is 12 residues. The CDR3 region is CASSYRRGGYTF. CDR3 nucleotides: TGTGCCAGCTCCTATCGTAGGGGTGGCTACACCTTT.

The chain joins TRBV6-2 or TRBV6-3 to TRBJ1-5; D remains unclear. The germline V and J ends were trimmed by 0 bases and 1 base, with 10 bases remaining between them. The CDR3 runs to 16 residues. Germline CDR1 is MNHEY and CDR2 is SVGEGT. The CDR3 sequence: CASSYSAYYSNQPQHF. For the CDR3, the DNA is TGTGCCAGCAGTTACTCGGCGTATTACAGCAATCAGCCCCAGCATTTT.

The chain recombines TRBV21-1 with TRBJ2-7; whether TRBD1, the table's D call, matches the DNA was not checked. TRBV21-1 is deemed a pseudogene. The CDR3 is 16 residues long. CDR3 nucleotides: TGTGCCAGCAGCACTTATGGACAGGGAACGGTAGGCGAGCAGTACTTC. This sequence encodes CASSTYGQGTVGEQYF.

The V call is TRBV12-3 or TRBV12-4, the J call TRBJ2-3; tentatively, D is TRBD1 (6 bases). V lost 1 base to trimming and J lost 10 bases, with 27 bases between them. The CDR3 length is 18 residues. The CDR3 DNA follows: TGTGCCAGCAGTTTAGTTCGGGACACCCAGGGTAGGGCAAATGCGCAGTATTTT. Its protein is CASSLVRDTQGRANAQYF.

The rearrangement uses TRBV12-3 or TRBV12-4 and TRBJ1-4; the D gene is possibly TRBD1 (5 bases). The CDR3 sequence is 10 residues long. V was trimmed by 6 bases and J by 13 bases, leaving 9 bases between them. CDR3 bases: TGTGCCAGCAGAGGGGTGAGACTGTTTTTT. The encoded protein is CASRGVRLFF.

V usage is TRBV20-1 and J usage is TRBJ1-2; perhaps TRBD1 as D (5 bases). This CDR3 is built from 14 residues. V was trimmed by 1 base and J by 8 bases, leaving 17 bases between them. Germline V gives CDR1 DFQATT, CDR2 SNEGSKA (reference sequence). CDR3: CSARGSTTGSGYTF. DNA for the CDR3: TGCAGTGCTAGAGGATCAACCACAGGTAGCGGCTACACCTTC.

To note about this clonotype: Germline and junction disagree at one end, which may indicate a read error. The chain employs TRBV20-1 and TRBJ1-5; D is undetermined. This CDR3 has 13 amino acids. Looked up from germline, CDR1 is DFQATT and CDR2 is SNEGSKA (reference sequence). CDR3 in DNA: TGCAGTGCCCCCTGGATGGGTAATCAGCCCCGGCATTTT. This gives the protein CSAPWMGNQPRHF.

The chain links TRBV3-1 to TRBJ2-7; possible D gene TRBD1, 6 bases. Germline V gene data show CDR1 as LGHDT and CDR2 as YNNKEL (reference sequence). The V end lost 4 bases, the J end lost 3 bases, and 16 bases lay between the germline ends. The CDR3 extends over 15 amino acids. This CDR3 reads CASSPKQGRNYEQYF. The CDR3 coding sequence is TGTGCCAGCAGCCCTAAACAGGGAAGAAACTACGAGCAGTACTTC.

The genes are TRBV6-2 or TRBV6-3 and TRBJ1-2, with D unclear. CDR1 is MNHEY and CDR2 is SVGEGT in the germline V gene. CDR3 length equals 13 residues. The ends were cut back, 11 bases at V and 8 bases at J, with 21 bases in the middle. The CDR3 spells CAARAAGSGGYTF. As DNA, the CDR3 is TGTGCCGCCCGGGCAGCCGGGTCTGGCGGCTACACCTTC.

There are many counts of this clonotype. The chain carries TRBV2 and TRBJ2-5; D gene uncertain. The V end was cut by 4 bases, the J end by 0 bases, with 3 bases between. The CDR3 is 12 residues long. Per germline, CDR1 SNHLY and CDR2 FYNNEI. The CDR3 DNA sequence: TGTGCCAGCAGTGTTTACCAAGAGACCCAGTACTTC. Translating it yields CASSVYQETQYF.

The gene calls are TRBV7-9 and TRBJ1-2; D is perhaps TRBD1 (5 bases). Trimming removed 5 bases from V and 6 bases from J, with 13 bases in between. The germline V gene encodes CDR1 SEHNR and CDR2 FQNEAQ (reference sequence). The CDR3 extends over 13 amino acids. This chain's CDR3 is CASSDRQADGYTF. CDR3 bases: TGTGCCAGCAGCGACAGACAAGCAGATGGCTACACCTTC. Drawing the rest from reference TRBV7-9 and TRBJ1-2, the complete variable domain is DTGVSQNPRHKITKRGQNVTFRCDPISEHNRLYWYRQTLGQGPEFLTYFQNEAQLEKSRLLSDRFSAERPKGSFSTLEIQRTEQGDSAMYLCASSDRQADGYTFGSGTRLTVV.

The V gene is TRBV29-1, the J gene TRBJ2-3; D remains ambiguous. Germline CDR1 and CDR2: SQVTM and ANQGSEA. V lost 5 bases, J lost 6 bases, and 18 bases lay in between. The length of the CDR3 is 14 residues. DNA for the CDR3: TGCAGCGTTTCCCCTCGGCTCGCCTTGGATACGCAGTATTTT. As protein: CSVSPRLALDTQYF.

Ten or more counts support this clonotype. The chain joins TRBV6-2 or TRBV6-3 to TRBJ2-5; D not certain. V lost 10 bases and J 1 base, leaving 16 bases between the germline ends. Germline values: CDR1 MNHEY, CDR2 SVGEGT. The length of the CDR3 is 14 residues. The CDR3 DNA reads TGTGCCACCCTGGAGCCCCTTCGCCAAGAGACCCAGTACTTC. This translates into CATLEPLRQETQYF.

This clonotype was counted between two and nine times. The chain carries TRBV4-3 and TRBJ1-2, with D unresolved. V was trimmed by 0 bases and J by 2 bases, leaving 10 bases between them. The CDR3 has 15 amino acids. The germline V gene encodes CDR1 LGHNA and CDR2 YSLEER. The chain's CDR3 is CASSQDPGKNYGYTF. DNA for the CDR3: TGCGCCAGCAGCCAAGATCCCGGGAAAAACTATGGCTACACCTTC.

A few counts support this clonotype. This chain links TRBV6-1 with TRBJ1-2, with D maybe TRBD1 (6 bases). CDR1 and CDR2 from the germline V gene are MNHNS and SASEGT. This CDR3 has 14 residues. Trimming took off 7 bases at V and 6 bases at J, with 18 bases between the two ends. The CDR3 bases are TGTGCCAGCAAGGGGGGCTTTTCTGTGGATGGCTACACCTTC. Amino acids: CASKGGFSVDGYTF.

The chain links TRBV21-1 to TRBJ1-4. TRBV21-1 is annotated as a pseudogene. The CDR3 length is 15 residues. The CDR3 protein is CASSKANSSNEKLFF. The CDR3 coding sequence is TGTGCCAGCAGCAAAGCAAACAGCTCTAATGAAAAACTGTTTTTT.

This clonotype has more than one count but fewer than ten. Written as DNA, the CDR3 is TGCGCCAGCAGCCCAGAGCGGGGGGGCCGTTACAATGAGCAGTTCTTC. Its translation is CASSPERGGRYNEQFF. This sequence joins TRBV4-3 and TRBJ2-1; 10 nucleotides match TRBD2. The CDR3 has 16 residues. Trimming removed 4 bases from V and 4 bases from J; junction bases left unmatched: 7. CDR1 and CDR2 (germline): LGHNA, YSLEER.

The rearrangement joins TRBV27 to TRBJ1-2; 7 nucleotides line up with TRBD1. Germline-derived CDR1 and CDR2 are MNHEY and SMNVEV (reference sequence). Trimming removed 2 bases from V and 3 bases from J; junction bases left unmatched: 6. The CDR3 runs 15 residues. CDR3 loop: CASSLQSGGHYGYTF. The DNA of the CDR3 is TGTGCCAGCAGTTTACAGTCAGGGGGACACTATGGCTACACCTTC.

In its sample, this clonotype was seen a few times. The rearrangement links TRBV15 to TRBJ2-3; D unresolved. The CDR3 has 18 amino acids. CDR1 LNHNV and CDR2 YYDKDF come from the germline V gene (reference sequence). V lost 1 base, J lost 0 bases, and 17 bases lay in between. CDR3 region: CATSRVGLATLSTDTQYF. DNA of the CDR3: TGTGCCACCAGCAGAGTAGGATTGGCTACCCTTAGCACAGATACGCAGTATTTT.

As DNA, the CDR3 is TGCGCCAGCAGATACGGAAACAATGAGCAGTTCTTC. Translating it yields CASRYGNNEQFF. The V call is TRBV5-1, the J call TRBJ2-1, with D unresolved. The V gene's germline CDR1 is SGHRS and CDR2 YFSETQ. The CDR3 spans 12 residues. The ends were cut back, 5 bases at V and 5 bases at J, with 8 bases in the middle.